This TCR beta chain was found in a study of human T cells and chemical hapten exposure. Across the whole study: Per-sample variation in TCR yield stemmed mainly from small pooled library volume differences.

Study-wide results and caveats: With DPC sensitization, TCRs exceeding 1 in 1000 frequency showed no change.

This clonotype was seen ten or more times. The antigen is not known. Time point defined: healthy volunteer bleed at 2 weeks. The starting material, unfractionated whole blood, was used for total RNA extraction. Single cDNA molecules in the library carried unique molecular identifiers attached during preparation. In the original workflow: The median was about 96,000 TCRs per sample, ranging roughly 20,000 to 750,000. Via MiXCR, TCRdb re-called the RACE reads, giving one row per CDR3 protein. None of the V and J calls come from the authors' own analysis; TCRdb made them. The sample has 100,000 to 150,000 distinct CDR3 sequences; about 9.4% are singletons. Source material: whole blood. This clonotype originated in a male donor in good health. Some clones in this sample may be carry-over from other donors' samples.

In DNA form, the CDR3 reads TGCAGCGCCGGGACTAGCGGGAGCTTCGAGCAGTACTTC. Translation gives CSAGTSGSFEQYF. This sequence joins TRBV29-1 and TRBJ2-7, with 14 bases identical to TRBD2. Germline lookup yields CDR1 SQVTM and CDR2 ANQGSEA. The CDR3 length is 13 residues. The J segment lost 6 bases and the V segment lost 7 bases, leaving 5 bases of the junction unmatched.